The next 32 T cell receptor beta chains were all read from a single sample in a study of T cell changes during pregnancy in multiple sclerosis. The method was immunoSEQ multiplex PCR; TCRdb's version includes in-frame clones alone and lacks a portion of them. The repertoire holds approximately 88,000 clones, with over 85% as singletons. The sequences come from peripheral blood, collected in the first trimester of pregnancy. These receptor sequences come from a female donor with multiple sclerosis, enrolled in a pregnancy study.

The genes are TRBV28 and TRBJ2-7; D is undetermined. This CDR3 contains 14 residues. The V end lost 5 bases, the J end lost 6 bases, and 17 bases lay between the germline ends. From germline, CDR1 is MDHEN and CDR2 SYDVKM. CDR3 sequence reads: CASSPLGELGEQYF. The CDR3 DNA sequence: TGTGCCAGCAGTCCTCTTGGAGAGCTGGGCGAGCAGTACTTC.

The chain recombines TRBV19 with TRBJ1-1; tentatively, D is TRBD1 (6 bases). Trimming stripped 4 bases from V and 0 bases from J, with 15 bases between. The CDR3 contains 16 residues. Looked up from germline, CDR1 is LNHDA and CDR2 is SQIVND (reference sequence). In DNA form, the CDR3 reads TGTGCCAGTAGTACCCCTCAGGGGCCTGTGAACACTGAAGCTTTCTTT. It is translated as CASSTPQGPVNTEAFF. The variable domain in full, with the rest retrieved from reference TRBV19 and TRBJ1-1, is DGGITQSPKYLFRKEGQNVTLSCEQNLNHDAMYWYRQDPGQGLRLIYYSQIVNDFQKGDIAEGYSVSREKKESFPLTVTSAQKNPTAFYLCASSTPQGPVNTEAFFGQGTRLTVV.

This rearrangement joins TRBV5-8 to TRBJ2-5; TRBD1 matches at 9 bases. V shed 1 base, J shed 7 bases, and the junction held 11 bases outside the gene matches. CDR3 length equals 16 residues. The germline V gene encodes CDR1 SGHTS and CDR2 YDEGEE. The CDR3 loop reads CASSLPGTGIERTQYF. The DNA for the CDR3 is TGTGCCAGCAGCTTGCCCGGGACAGGGATTGAGAGGACCCAGTACTTC.

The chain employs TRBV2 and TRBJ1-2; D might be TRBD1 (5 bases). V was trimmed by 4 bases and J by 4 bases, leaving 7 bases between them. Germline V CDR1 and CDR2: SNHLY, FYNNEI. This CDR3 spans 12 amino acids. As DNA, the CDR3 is TGTGCCAGCAGTGGGGGGGTCTATGGCTACACCTTC. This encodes CASSGGVYGYTF.

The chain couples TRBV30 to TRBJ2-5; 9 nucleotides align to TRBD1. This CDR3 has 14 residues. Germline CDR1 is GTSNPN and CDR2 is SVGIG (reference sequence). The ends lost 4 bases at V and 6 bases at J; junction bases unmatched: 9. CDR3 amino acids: CAWTQGQGRQTQYF. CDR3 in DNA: TGTGCCTGGACCCAGGGACAGGGAAGACAGACCCAGTACTTC.

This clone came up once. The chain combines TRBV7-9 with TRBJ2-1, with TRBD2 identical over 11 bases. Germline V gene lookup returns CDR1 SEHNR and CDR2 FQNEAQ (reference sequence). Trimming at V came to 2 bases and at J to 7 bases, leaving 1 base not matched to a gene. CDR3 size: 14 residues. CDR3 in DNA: TGTGCCAGCAGCTTACTAGCGGGGGGTAATGAGCAGTTCTTC. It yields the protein CASSLLAGGNEQFF.

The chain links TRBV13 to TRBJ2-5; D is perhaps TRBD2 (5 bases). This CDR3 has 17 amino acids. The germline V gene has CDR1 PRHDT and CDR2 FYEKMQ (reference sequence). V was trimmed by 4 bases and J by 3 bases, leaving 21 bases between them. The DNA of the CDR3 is TGTGCCAGCAGCTCCCTTTTGGCCCTCGGGCGGGAAGAGACCCAGTACTTC. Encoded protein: CASSSLLALGREETQYF. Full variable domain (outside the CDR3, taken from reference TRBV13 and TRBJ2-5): AAGVIQSPRHLIKEKRETATLKCYPIPRHDTVYWYQQGPGQDPQFLISFYEKMQSDKGSIPDRFSAQQFSDYHSELNMSSLELGDSALYFCASSSLLALGREETQYFGPGTRLLVL.

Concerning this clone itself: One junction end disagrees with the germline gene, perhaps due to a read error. The CDR3 nucleotides are TGTGCCAGCCGGAAAGGCGGGTGGCCCACAGATGCGCAGTATTTT. Translating it yields CASRKGGWPTDAQYF. The J gene is TRBJ2-3, the V gene TRBV11-2, with D maybe TRBD2 (5 bases). The CDR3 runs 15 residues. Germline V gene lookup returns CDR1 SGHAT and CDR2 FQNNGV.

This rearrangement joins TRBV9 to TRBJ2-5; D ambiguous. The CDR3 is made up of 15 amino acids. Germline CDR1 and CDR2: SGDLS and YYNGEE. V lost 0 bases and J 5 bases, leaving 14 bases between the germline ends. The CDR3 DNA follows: TGTGCCAGCAGCGTAGACGGCTACATGGGCGAGACCCAGTACTTC. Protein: CASSVDGYMGETQYF.

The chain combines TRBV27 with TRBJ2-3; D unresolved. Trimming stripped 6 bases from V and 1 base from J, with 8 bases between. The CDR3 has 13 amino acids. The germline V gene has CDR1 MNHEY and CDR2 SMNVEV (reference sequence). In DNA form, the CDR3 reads TGTGCCAGCAGAAGAGTCGGCACAGATACGCAGTATTTT. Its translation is CASRRVGTDTQYF.

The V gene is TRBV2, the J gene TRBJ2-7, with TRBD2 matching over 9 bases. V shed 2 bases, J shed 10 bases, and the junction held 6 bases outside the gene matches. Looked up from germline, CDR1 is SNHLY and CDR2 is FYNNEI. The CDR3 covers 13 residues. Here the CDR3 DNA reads TGTGCCAGCAGTGAAAGCCTAGCGGGACCTCAGTACTTC. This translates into CASSESLAGPQYF. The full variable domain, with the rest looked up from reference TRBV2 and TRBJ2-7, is EPEVTQTPSHQVTQMGQEVILRCVPISNHLYFYWYRQILGQKVEFLVSFYNNEISEKSEIFDDQFSVERPDGSNFTLKIRSTKLEDSAMYFCASSESLAGPQYFGPGTRLTVT.

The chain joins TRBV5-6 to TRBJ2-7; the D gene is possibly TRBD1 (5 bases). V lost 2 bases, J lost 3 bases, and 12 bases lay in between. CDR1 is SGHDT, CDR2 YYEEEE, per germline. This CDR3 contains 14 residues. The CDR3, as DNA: TGTGCCAGCAGCTTAGGGGAAACCCTCTACGAGCAGTACTTC. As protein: CASSLGETLYEQYF.

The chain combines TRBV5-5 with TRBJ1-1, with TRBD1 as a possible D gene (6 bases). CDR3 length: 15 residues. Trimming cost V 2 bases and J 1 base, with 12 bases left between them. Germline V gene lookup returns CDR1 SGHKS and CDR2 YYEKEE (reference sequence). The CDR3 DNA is TGTGCCAGCAGCTTAGCTCAGGGGACGAACACTGAAGCTTTCTTT. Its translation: CASSLAQGTNTEAFF.

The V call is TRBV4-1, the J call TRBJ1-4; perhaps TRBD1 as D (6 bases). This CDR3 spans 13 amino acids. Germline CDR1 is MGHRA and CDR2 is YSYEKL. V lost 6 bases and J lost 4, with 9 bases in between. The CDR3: CASRGGSNEKLFF. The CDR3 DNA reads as TGCGCCAGCAGAGGGGGAAGTAATGAAAAACTGTTTTTT.

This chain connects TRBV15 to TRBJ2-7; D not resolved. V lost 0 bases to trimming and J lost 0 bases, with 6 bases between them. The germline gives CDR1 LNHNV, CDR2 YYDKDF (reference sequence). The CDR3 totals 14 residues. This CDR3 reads CATSRDGDSYEQYF. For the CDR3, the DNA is TGTGCCACCAGCAGAGATGGAGACTCCTACGAGCAGTACTTC.

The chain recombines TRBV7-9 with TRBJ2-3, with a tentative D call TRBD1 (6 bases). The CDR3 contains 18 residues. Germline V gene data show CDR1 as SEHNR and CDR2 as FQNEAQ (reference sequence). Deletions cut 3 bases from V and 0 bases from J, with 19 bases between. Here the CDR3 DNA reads TGTGCCAGCAGCTTGGGTCTTGGGGGACACTCTAGCACAGATACGCAGTATTTT. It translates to CASSLGLGGHSSTDTQYF.

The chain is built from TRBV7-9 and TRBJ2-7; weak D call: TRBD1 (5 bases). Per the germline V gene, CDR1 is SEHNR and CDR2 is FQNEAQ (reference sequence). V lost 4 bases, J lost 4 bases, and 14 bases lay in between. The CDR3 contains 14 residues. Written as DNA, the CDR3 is TGTGCCAGCAGCTCGACAGTGAAGTTGTACGAGCAGTACTTC. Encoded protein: CASSSTVKLYEQYF.

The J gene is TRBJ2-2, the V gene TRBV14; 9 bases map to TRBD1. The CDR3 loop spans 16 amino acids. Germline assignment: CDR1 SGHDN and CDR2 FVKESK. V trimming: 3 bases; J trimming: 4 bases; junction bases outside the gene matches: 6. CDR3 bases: TGTGCCAGCAGCCAGAACAGGGGGCGAATCACCGGGGAGCTGTTTTTT. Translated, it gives CASSQNRGRITGELFF.

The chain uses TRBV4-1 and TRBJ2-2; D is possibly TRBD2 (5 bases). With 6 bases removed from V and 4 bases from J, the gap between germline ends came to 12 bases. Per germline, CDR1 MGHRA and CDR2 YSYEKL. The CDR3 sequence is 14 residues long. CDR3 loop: CASRQRGSTGELFF. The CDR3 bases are TGCGCCAGCAGGCAAAGAGGGTCCACCGGGGAGCTGTTTTTT.

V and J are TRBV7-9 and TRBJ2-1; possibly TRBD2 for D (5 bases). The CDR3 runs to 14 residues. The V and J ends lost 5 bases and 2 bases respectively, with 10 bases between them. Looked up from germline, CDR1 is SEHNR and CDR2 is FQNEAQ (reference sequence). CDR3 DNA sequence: TGTGCCAGCAGCCCGAGGGAAACCTACAATGAGCAGTTCTTC. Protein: CASSPRETYNEQFF.

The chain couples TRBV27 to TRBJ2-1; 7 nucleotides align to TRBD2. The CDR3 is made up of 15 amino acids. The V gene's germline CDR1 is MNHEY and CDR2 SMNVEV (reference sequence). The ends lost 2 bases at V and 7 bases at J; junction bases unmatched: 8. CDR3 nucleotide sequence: TGTGCCAGCAGTTTAGTGGCGGGGGTTGGGAATGAGCAGTTCTTC. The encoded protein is CASSLVAGVGNEQFF.

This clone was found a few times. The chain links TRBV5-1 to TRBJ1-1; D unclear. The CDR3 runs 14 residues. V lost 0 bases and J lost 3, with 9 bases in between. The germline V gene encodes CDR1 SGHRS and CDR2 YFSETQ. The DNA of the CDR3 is TGCGCCAGCAGCTTGGGTAACGGGGACACTGAAGCTTTCTTT. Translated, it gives CASSLGNGDTEAFF.

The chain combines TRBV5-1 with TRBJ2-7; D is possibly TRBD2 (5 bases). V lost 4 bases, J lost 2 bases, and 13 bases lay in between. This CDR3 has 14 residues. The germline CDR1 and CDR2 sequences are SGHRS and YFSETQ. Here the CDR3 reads CASSPRGAAYEQYF. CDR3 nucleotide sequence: TGCGCCAGCAGCCCCCGGGGAGCGGCCTACGAGCAGTACTTC.

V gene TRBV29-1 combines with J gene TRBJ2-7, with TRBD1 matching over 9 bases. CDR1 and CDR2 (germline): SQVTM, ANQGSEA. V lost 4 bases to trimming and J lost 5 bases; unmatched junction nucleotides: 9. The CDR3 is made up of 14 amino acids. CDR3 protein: CSVGGPGQGHEQYF. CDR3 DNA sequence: TGCAGCGTTGGGGGTCCGGGACAGGGCCACGAGCAGTACTTC.

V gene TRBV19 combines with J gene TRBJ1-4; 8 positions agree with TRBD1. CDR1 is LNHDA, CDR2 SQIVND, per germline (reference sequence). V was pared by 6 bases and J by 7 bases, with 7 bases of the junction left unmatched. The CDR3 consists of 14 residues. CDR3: CASRPTGGGEKLFF. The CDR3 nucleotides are TGTGCCAGTAGACCAACAGGGGGGGGTGAAAAACTGTTTTTT.

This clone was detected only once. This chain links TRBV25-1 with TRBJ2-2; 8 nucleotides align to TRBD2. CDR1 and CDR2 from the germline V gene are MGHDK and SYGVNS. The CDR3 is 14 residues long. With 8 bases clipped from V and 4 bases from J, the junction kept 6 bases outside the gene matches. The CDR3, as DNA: TGTGCCAGCCACGGGGGGGGTCGCACCGGGGAGCTGTTTTTT. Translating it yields CASHGGGRTGELFF.

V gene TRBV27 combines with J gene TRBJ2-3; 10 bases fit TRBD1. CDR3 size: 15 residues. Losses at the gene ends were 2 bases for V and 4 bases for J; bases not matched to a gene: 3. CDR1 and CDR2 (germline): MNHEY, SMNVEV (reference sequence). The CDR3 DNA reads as TGTGCCAGCAGTTTAGGACAGGGGGAATCAGATACGCAGTATTTT. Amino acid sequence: CASSLGQGESDTQYF.

CDR3 sequence: CASIMAENTEAFF. Written as DNA, the CDR3 is TGTGCCAGCATTATGGCCGAGAACACTGAAGCTTTCTTT. V and J are TRBV6-6 and TRBJ1-1; D ambiguous. CDR1 and CDR2 from the germline V gene are MNHNY and SVGAGI (reference sequence). This CDR3 region has 13 residues. Trimming left V 7 bases short and J 1 base short, with 10 bases between.

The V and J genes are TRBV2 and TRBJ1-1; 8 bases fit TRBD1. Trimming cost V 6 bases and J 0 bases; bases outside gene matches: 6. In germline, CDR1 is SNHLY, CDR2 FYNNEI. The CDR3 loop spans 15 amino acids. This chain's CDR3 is CASRGQGLVNTEAFF. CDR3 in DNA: TGTGCCAGCAGAGGACAGGGCCTAGTGAACACTGAAGCTTTCTTT.

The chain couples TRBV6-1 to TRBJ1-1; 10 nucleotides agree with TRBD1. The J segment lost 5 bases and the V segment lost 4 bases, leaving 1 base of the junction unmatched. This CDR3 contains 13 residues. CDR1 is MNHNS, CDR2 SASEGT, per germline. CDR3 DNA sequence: TGTGCCAGCAGTGGGGGACAGGGGACTGAAGCTTTCTTT. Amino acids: CASSGGQGTEAFF.

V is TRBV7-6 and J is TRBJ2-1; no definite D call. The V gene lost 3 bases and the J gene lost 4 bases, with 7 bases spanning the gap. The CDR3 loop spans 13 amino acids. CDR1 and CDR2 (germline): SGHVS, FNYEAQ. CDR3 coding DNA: TGTGCCAGCAGCTTGCAGGAATACAATGAGCAGTTCTTC. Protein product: CASSLQEYNEQFF. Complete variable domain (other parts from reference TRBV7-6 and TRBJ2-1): GAGVSQSPRYKVTKRGQDVALRCDPISGHVSLYWYRQALGQGPEFLTYFNYEAQQDKSGLPNDRFSAERPEGSISTLTIQRTEQRDSAMYRCASSLQEYNEQFFGPGTRLTVL.

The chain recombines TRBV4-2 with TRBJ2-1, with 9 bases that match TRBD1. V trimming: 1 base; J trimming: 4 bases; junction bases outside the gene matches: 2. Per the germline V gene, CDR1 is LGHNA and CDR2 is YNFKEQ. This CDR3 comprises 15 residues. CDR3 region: CASSQGTGEYNEQFF. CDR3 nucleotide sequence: TGTGCCAGCAGCCAAGGGACAGGGGAATACAATGAGCAGTTCTTC.